This T cell receptor beta chain was recorded in a study of spatial heterogeneity in lung cancer. Across the whole study: More than 8.5 raw reads, on average, carried each unique TCR and UMI combination.

Findings of the study overall: More often at tumor resection than at routine follow-up, ubiquitous expanded tumor TCRs were detected in the blood.

The time point is: sample taken at primary tumor resection. Sequencing was performed on whole RNA extracted from tumor and nontumor lung tissue, or from frozen PBMC, and the material was left unsorted. The donor group consisted of over 55 patients who had untreated, early-stage non-small cell lung cancer. This clonotype was recorded a few times. Its target is unknown. One entry per CDR3 protein results from TCRdb running MiXCR on the 5' RACE reads. The profile shows about 14,000 distinct CDR3 sequences, about a tenth of them singletons. The CDR3 length is 13 residues. Germline CDR1 is LNHNV and CDR2 is YYDKDF (reference sequence). Deletions cut 4 bases from V and 6 bases from J, with 11 bases between.

The sequenced sample was PBMCs, obtained at surgery. The clonotype was recovered from a male donor with early-stage non-small cell lung cancer. The V gene is TRBV15, the J gene TRBJ2-3; D gene unclear. CDR3 in DNA: TGTGCCACCAGCATAGACGTGGGGGATACGCAGTATTTT. Encoded protein: CATSIDVGDTQYF. Full variable domain (rest looked up from reference TRBV15 and TRBJ2-3): DAMVIQNPRYQVTQFGKPVTLSCSQTLNHNVMYWYQQKSSQAPKLLFHYYDKDFNNEADTPDNFQSRRPNTSFCFLDIRSPGLGDTAMYLCATSIDVGDTQYFGPGTRLTVL.